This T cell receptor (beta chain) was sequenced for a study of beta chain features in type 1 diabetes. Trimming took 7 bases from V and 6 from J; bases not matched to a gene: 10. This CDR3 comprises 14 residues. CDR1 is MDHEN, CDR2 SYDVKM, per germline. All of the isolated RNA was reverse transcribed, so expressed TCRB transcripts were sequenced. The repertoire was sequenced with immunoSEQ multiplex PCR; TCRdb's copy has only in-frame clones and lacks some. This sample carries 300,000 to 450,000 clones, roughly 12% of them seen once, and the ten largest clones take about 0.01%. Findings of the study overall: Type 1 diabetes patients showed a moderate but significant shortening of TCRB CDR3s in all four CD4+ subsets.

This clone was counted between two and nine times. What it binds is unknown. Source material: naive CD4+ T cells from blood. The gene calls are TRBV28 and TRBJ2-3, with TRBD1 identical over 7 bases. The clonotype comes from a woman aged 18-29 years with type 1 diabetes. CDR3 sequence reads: CASTPGQRTDTQYF. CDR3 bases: TGTGCCAGCACCCCGGGACAGAGGACCGATACGCAGTATTTT.